Following are 4 T cell receptor beta chains from one sample sequenced in a study of PD-L1 blockade in urothelial cancer. Using immunoSEQ multiplex PCR, the repertoire was profiled, and TCRdb retains in-frame clones only, with some absent. The table lists about 81,000 clones, around four fifths of them singletons. As to time point: pretreatment peripheral blood. Sequences were derived from PBMCs, sampled around atezolizumab (anti-PD-L1) treatment. These receptors were obtained from a man aged 40-49 years with urothelial cancer.

V usage is TRBV6-5 and J usage is TRBJ2-1; D is perhaps TRBD2 (5 bases). CDR3 size: 15 residues. Per the germline V gene, CDR1 is MNHEY and CDR2 is SVGAGI. Between the trimmed V and J ends, which lost 6 bases and 0 bases, there was a span of 12 bases. The CDR3 loop is CASSPEGSSYNEQFF. For the CDR3, the DNA is TGTGCCAGCAGCCCAGAAGGGAGCTCCTACAATGAGCAGTTCTTC.

The J gene is TRBJ1-1, the V gene TRBV7-2, with 7 positions matching TRBD1. V trimming: 2 bases; J trimming: 10 bases; junction bases outside the gene matches: 4. CDR3 length: 12 residues. Germline-derived CDR1 and CDR2 are SGHTA and FQGNSA. In DNA, the CDR3 is TGTGCCAGCAGCTTAACGACAGGGAGAGCTTTCTTT. The encoded protein is CASSLTTGRAFF.

This clone showed up just a few times. V usage is TRBV7-3 and J usage is TRBJ2-7; 9 bases align to TRBD1. In germline, CDR1 is SGHTA, CDR2 FQGTGA. The CDR3 is 15 amino acids. Trimming removed 4 bases from V and 5 bases from J; junction bases left unmatched: 9. CDR3 amino acids: CASSSRPGQGNEQYF. Written as DNA, the CDR3 is TGTGCCAGCAGCTCTCGACCGGGACAGGGAAACGAGCAGTACTTC.

The rearrangement links TRBV5-1 to TRBJ2-7; maybe TRBD2 (5 bases). Germline CDR1 SGHRS, CDR2 YFSETQ. The CDR3 contains 12 residues. V was shortened by 0 bases and J by 4 bases, with 5 bases between the two germline ends. The CDR3 sequence: CASSLGGYEQYF. In DNA, the CDR3 is TGCGCCAGCAGCTTGGGAGGGTACGAGCAGTACTTC.